A selection of T cell receptor beta chains follows, all from one sample in a study of blood T cell repertoires in COVID-19. The repertoire was sequenced with immunoSEQ multiplex PCR; TCRdb's copy has only in-frame clones and lacks some. The sample yields some 400,000 clones, roughly 77% seen once. The source material was peripheral blood. The receptors originated from a human donor with acute or convalescent COVID-19. The donor label of this sample is uncertain. CDR3s include the opening cysteine and the closing phenylalanine or tryptophan. A D gene is named only where the DNA matches it firmly. Clone size is shown for a subset of rows, as once, few, many or a class of expanded clone.

>TRBJ2-5|.|.|TRBV25-1
TGTGCCAGCAGTGCGTCGGGACAACACCTTCAAGAGACCCAGTACTTC
CASSASGQHLQETQYF
>TRBJ2-1|.|.|TRBV7-8
TGTGCCAGCAGCTCGCAGGCGATCTCCTACAATGAGCAGTTCTTC
CASSSQAISYNEQFF
>TRBJ2-2|.|TRBD2|TRBV11-3
TGTGCCAGCAGCTTAGGACTAGCGGGAGTCGCCGGGGAGCTGTTTTTT
CASSLGLAGVAGELFF
>TRBJ2-5|.|TRBD1|TRBV11-2
TGTGCCAGCAGCTTAGGGACAGGGGGCCGGGAGACCCAGTACTTC
CASSLGTGGRETQYF
>TRBJ1-1|.|.|TRBV3-1/TRBV3-2
TGTGCCAGCAGCCGGGGGGGCAGTGAAGCTTTCTTT
CASSRGGSEAFF
>TRBJ1-2|.|.|TRBV28
TGTGCCAGCAGTTTCGGAGGGAGGGTAGGGTATGGCTACACCTTC
CASSFGGRVGYGYTF
>TRBJ1-4|.|TRBD1|TRBV3-1/TRBV3-2
TGTGCCAGCAGCCACGACAGGGGGCGGCAGGAAAAACTGTTTTTT
CASSHDRGRQEKLFF
>TRBJ1-2|.|TRBD1|TRBV18
TGTGCCAGCTCACCCACCGGGACAGAGCATGGCTACACCTTC
CASSPTGTEHGYTF
>TRBJ1-2|few|.|TRBV5-1
TGCGCCAGCAGCTTGGATCCGTCCCCTAACTATGGCTACACCTTC
CASSLDPSPNYGYTF
>TRBJ2-1|.|.|TRBV6-1
TGTGCCAGCAGTGAAGCGCCAGGGTCCCGCGATGAGCAGTTCTTC
CASSEAPGSRDEQFF
>TRBJ1-2|.|TRBD1|TRBV4-1
TGCGCCAGCAGCGACCGGGACAGTTCGTATGGCTACACCTTC
CASSDRDSSYGYTF
>TRBJ1-1|.|.|TRBV3-1/TRBV3-2
TGTGCCAGCAGCCATGGTACATTCTCTGAAGCTTTCTTT
CASSHGTFSEAFF
>TRBJ1-6|once|.|TRBV5-6
TGTGCCAGCAGCTTGGGTCTGGGAGCAAATTCACCCCTCCACTTT
CASSLGLGANSPLHF
>TRBJ1-1|.|TRBD1|TRBV4-1
TGCGCCAGCAGCCTCCTCGGGACAGCGAACACTGAAGCTTTCTTT
CASSLLGTANTEAFF
>TRBJ1-1|few|.|TRBV7-2
TGTGCCAGCAGCTTAGATGGCCGCACTGAAGCTTTCTTT
CASSLDGRTEAFF
>TRBJ1-5|.|TRBD1|TRBV7-8
TGTGCCAGCAGCTTATCCGGACAGGTGGGTCAGCCCCAGCATTTT
CASSLSGQVGQPQHF
>TRBJ1-4|once|.|TRBV19
TGTGCCAGTGTTGACAGGAATAATGAAAAACTGTTTTTT
CASVDRNNEKLFF
>TRBJ2-5|.|TRBD2|TRBV18
TGTGCCAGCTCTCGTAGCGGGCAAGAGACCCAGTACTTC
CASSRSGQETQYF